This T cell receptor (beta chain) comes out of a study of control samples from healthy donors and cancer patients. Assay used: immunoSEQ multiplex PCR; TCRdb lists only in-frame clones, some missing. The data contain 400,000 to 450,000 clones, approximately 90% of them singletons. The sample was PBMCs. The sequence was obtained from a man aged 40-49 years with head and neck cancer.

CDR3 DNA: TGTGCCAGCAGCCTCCATGGGACAGGGGATGAAAAACTGTTTTTT. Amino acid sequence: CASSLHGTGDEKLFF. The genes are TRBV11-2 and TRBJ1-4; 10 bases align to TRBD1. The CDR3 is 15 amino acids. The V gene end was trimmed by 5 bases and the J gene end by 6 bases; junction bases not matched to a gene: 6. In germline, CDR1 is SGHAT, CDR2 FQNNGV.